This is a list of T cell receptor beta chains from one sample in a study of control samples from healthy donors and cancer patients. Repertoires were generated with immunoSEQ multiplex PCR, while TCRdb's copy carries only in-frame clones and drops some. The sample has 100,000 to 150,000 clones; approximately 92% are singletons. The sample was blood. Every receptor here comes from a young man in good health. Both conserved end residues are part of each CDR3. Fields, in order: clone size, J gene, CDR3 length, V gene, D gene, CDR3 protein, CDR3 DNA. D genes are given only for firm matches. Clone size is stated in some rows and not others, as once, few, many or a class when expanded.

clone size: -; J gene: TRBJ2-2; CDR3 length: 12; V gene: TRBV7-9; D gene: -; CDR3 protein: CASSLAIERLFF; CDR3 DNA: TGTGCCAGCAGCTTAGCTATAGAAAGGCTGTTTTTT
clone size: -; J gene: TRBJ2-7; CDR3 length: 14; V gene: TRBV5-4; D gene: -; CDR3 protein: CASSPGQGLYEQYF; CDR3 DNA: TGTGCCAGCAGCCCCGGACAAGGGCTCTACGAGCAGTACTTC
clone size: -; J gene: TRBJ2-7; CDR3 length: 12; V gene: TRBV6-5; D gene: -; CDR3 protein: CASSYKGEEQYF; CDR3 DNA: TGTGCCAGCAGTTACAAAGGGGAAGAGCAGTACTTC
clone size: -; J gene: TRBJ2-3; CDR3 length: 16; V gene: TRBV4-1; D gene: -; CDR3 protein: CASSPAGQAGPDTQYF; CDR3 DNA: TGCGCCAGCAGCCCCGCCGGTCAAGCGGGCCCAGATACGCAGTATTTT
clone size: once; J gene: TRBJ2-7; CDR3 length: 14; V gene: TRBV18; D gene: -; CDR3 protein: CASSPVPSSYEQYF; CDR3 DNA: TGTGCCAGCTCGCCCGTCCCAAGTTCCTACGAGCAGTACTTC
clone size: -; J gene: TRBJ1-2; CDR3 length: 13; V gene: TRBV7-3; D gene: -; CDR3 protein: CASSPQGGDGYTF; CDR3 DNA: TGTGCCAGCAGCCCCCAGGGAGGGGATGGCTACACCTTC
clone size: -; J gene: TRBJ2-3; CDR3 length: 13; V gene: TRBV14; D gene: -; CDR3 protein: CASSHQGADTQYF; CDR3 DNA: TGTGCCAGCAGCCACCAGGGTGCGGATACGCAGTATTTT
clone size: once; J gene: TRBJ1-1; CDR3 length: 17; V gene: TRBV5-5; D gene: TRBD1; CDR3 protein: CASSLELGQGPNTEAFF; CDR3 DNA: TGTGCCAGCAGCTTGGAATTGGGACAGGGCCCGAACACTGAAGCTTTCTTT
clone size: -; J gene: TRBJ1-3; CDR3 length: 15; V gene: TRBV7-9; D gene: TRBD1; CDR3 protein: CASSQLDRDGNTIYF; CDR3 DNA: TGTGCCAGCAGCCAGCTAGACAGGGATGGAAACACCATATATTTT
clone size: -; J gene: TRBJ2-7; CDR3 length: 15; V gene: TRBV2; D gene: TRBD1; CDR3 protein: CASSEFGQGAYEQYF; CDR3 DNA: TGTGCCAGCAGTGAATTTGGACAGGGGGCCTACGAGCAGTACTTC
clone size: once; J gene: TRBJ2-1; CDR3 length: 17; V gene: TRBV9; D gene: -; CDR3 protein: CASNTGGGAMTNNEQFF; CDR3 DNA: TGTGCCAGCAACACTGGCGGCGGGGCAATGACCAACAATGAGCAGTTCTTC
clone size: -; J gene: TRBJ1-2; CDR3 length: 16; V gene: TRBV25-1; D gene: -; CDR3 protein: CASSEYRTVANYGYTF; CDR3 DNA: TGTGCCAGCAGTGAATATCGGACAGTCGCTAACTATGGCTACACCTTC
clone size: -; J gene: TRBJ1-2; CDR3 length: 11; V gene: TRBV19; D gene: TRBD1; CDR3 protein: CATGQAYGYTF; CDR3 DNA: TGTGCCACCGGACAGGCCTATGGCTACACCTTC
clone size: -; J gene: TRBJ1-1; CDR3 length: 13; V gene: TRBV3-1/TRBV3-2; D gene: -; CDR3 protein: CASSQAQGVEAFF; CDR3 DNA: TGTGCCAGCAGCCAAGCTCAGGGCGTAGAAGCTTTCTTT
clone size: -; J gene: TRBJ2-7; CDR3 length: 14; V gene: TRBV5-4; D gene: TRBD1; CDR3 protein: CASSPGQGAGEQYF; CDR3 DNA: TGTGCCAGCAGCCCCGGACAGGGGGCCGGCGAGCAGTACTTC
clone size: -; J gene: TRBJ2-5; CDR3 length: 16; V gene: TRBV4-1; D gene: TRBD1; CDR3 protein: CASSQPTRGRQETQYF; CDR3 DNA: TGCGCCAGCAGCCAACCGACCAGGGGGCGGCAAGAGACCCAGTACTTC
clone size: -; J gene: TRBJ1-1; CDR3 length: 21; V gene: TRBV2; D gene: -; CDR3 protein: CASSEGLGTIPLPTTRTEAFF; CDR3 DNA: TGTGCCAGCAGTGAAGGCTTGGGGACAATTCCACTCCCTACCACCCGGACTGAAGCTTTCTTT
clone size: -; J gene: TRBJ1-4; CDR3 length: 13; V gene: TRBV20-1; D gene: -; CDR3 protein: CSASSTGSEKLFF; CDR3 DNA: TGCAGTGCTAGTAGCACAGGGAGTGAAAAACTGTTTTTT
clone size: -; J gene: TRBJ2-7; CDR3 length: 14; V gene: TRBV7-9; D gene: TRBD1; CDR3 protein: CASSPPTGDGEQYF; CDR3 DNA: TGTGCCAGCAGCCCTCCGACAGGGGATGGCGAGCAGTACTTC
clone size: -; J gene: TRBJ2-7; CDR3 length: 14; V gene: TRBV18; D gene: TRBD1; CDR3 protein: CASSPGTGSYEQYF; CDR3 DNA: TGTGCCAGCTCACCCGGGACAGGGTCCTACGAGCAGTACTTC
clone size: -; J gene: TRBJ1-2; CDR3 length: 12; V gene: TRBV28; D gene: -; CDR3 protein: CASSDQYYGYTF; CDR3 DNA: TGTGCCAGCAGTGATCAATACTATGGCTACACCTTC
clone size: -; J gene: TRBJ2-7; CDR3 length: 14; V gene: TRBV11-2; D gene: -; CDR3 protein: CASSTDQLVYEQYF; CDR3 DNA: TGTGCCAGCAGCACCGATCAACTCGTTTACGAGCAGTACTTC
clone size: -; J gene: TRBJ1-5; CDR3 length: 16; V gene: TRBV18; D gene: -; CDR3 protein: CASSPPEGNSNQPQHF; CDR3 DNA: TGTGCCAGCTCACCACCGGAGGGGAATAGCAATCAGCCCCAGCATTTT
clone size: -; J gene: TRBJ1-1; CDR3 length: 13; V gene: TRBV6-2/TRBV6-3; D gene: -; CDR3 protein: CASSSILNTEAFF; CDR3 DNA: TGTGCCAGCAGTTCCATACTGAACACTGAAGCTTTCTTT
clone size: -; J gene: TRBJ2-3; CDR3 length: 15; V gene: TRBV5-1; D gene: TRBD2; CDR3 protein: CASRFGRGATDTQYF; CDR3 DNA: TGCGCCAGTCGGTTCGGGCGGGGGGCAACAGATACGCAGTATTTT
clone size: -; J gene: TRBJ1-4; CDR3 length: 13; V gene: TRBV10-2; D gene: -; CDR3 protein: CASSRGPNEKLFF; CDR3 DNA: TGCGCCAGCAGTCGGGGGCCGAATGAAAAACTGTTTTTT
clone size: -; J gene: TRBJ1-1; CDR3 length: 16; V gene: TRBV28; D gene: TRBD1; CDR3 protein: CASSYLWGQGNTEAFF; CDR3 DNA: TGTGCCAGCAGTTACTTGTGGGGACAGGGCAACACTGAAGCTTTCTTT
clone size: -; J gene: TRBJ2-2; CDR3 length: 15; V gene: TRBV7-7; D gene: TRBD2; CDR3 protein: CASSPGLAGSGELFF; CDR3 DNA: TGTGCCAGCAGCCCGGGACTAGCGGGTTCCGGGGAGCTGTTTTTT
clone size: -; J gene: TRBJ2-7; CDR3 length: 13; V gene: TRBV30; D gene: -; CDR3 protein: CAWSGQFSYEQYF; CDR3 DNA: TGTGCCTGGAGTGGACAGTTCTCCTACGAGCAGTACTTC
clone size: -; J gene: TRBJ1-1; CDR3 length: 13; V gene: TRBV9; D gene: -; CDR3 protein: CASSVVPDTEAFF; CDR3 DNA: TGTGCCAGCAGCGTAGTCCCTGACACTGAAGCTTTCTTT
clone size: -; J gene: TRBJ1-6; CDR3 length: 17; V gene: TRBV6-1; D gene: -; CDR3 protein: CASSESPFGGTNSPLHF; CDR3 DNA: TGTGCCAGCAGTGAATCCCCATTTGGTGGGACTAATTCACCCCTCCACTTT
clone size: -; J gene: TRBJ1-1; CDR3 length: 15; V gene: TRBV5-5; D gene: TRBD1; CDR3 protein: CASSLATTGGTEAFF; CDR3 DNA: TGTGCCAGCAGCTTGGCAACGACAGGGGGCACTGAAGCTTTCTTT
clone size: -; J gene: TRBJ2-2; CDR3 length: 15; V gene: TRBV30; D gene: TRBD1; CDR3 protein: CAWSVAGGGTGELFF; CDR3 DNA: TGTGCCTGGAGTGTAGCAGGGGGTGGGACCGGGGAGCTGTTTTTT
clone size: once; J gene: TRBJ1-6; CDR3 length: 17; V gene: TRBV30; D gene: -; CDR3 protein: CAWSPAYGAWAYSPLHF; CDR3 DNA: TGTGCCTGGAGCCCCGCCTATGGGGCATGGGCTTATTCACCCCTCCACTTT
clone size: -; J gene: TRBJ1-1; CDR3 length: 14; V gene: TRBV7-9; D gene: -; CDR3 protein: CASSLALGGRAAFF; CDR3 DNA: TGTGCCAGCAGCTTAGCGCTAGGGGGACGAGCGGCTTTCTTT
clone size: -; J gene: TRBJ2-1; CDR3 length: 12; V gene: TRBV4-2; D gene: -; CDR3 protein: CASSQDSKWQFF; CDR3 DNA: TGTGCCAGCAGCCAGGACTCAAAGTGGCAGTTCTTC
clone size: -; J gene: TRBJ1-1; CDR3 length: 13; V gene: TRBV5-6; D gene: -; CDR3 protein: CASSLGRTAGAFF; CDR3 DNA: TGTGCCAGCAGCTTGGGACGGACAGCTGGAGCTTTCTTT
clone size: few; J gene: TRBJ2-1; CDR3 length: 16; V gene: TRBV7-9; D gene: -; CDR3 protein: CASSLLGESSYNEQFF; CDR3 DNA: TGTGCCAGCAGCTTACTCGGGGAATCGTCCTACAATGAGCAGTTCTTC
clone size: -; J gene: TRBJ2-7; CDR3 length: 14; V gene: TRBV19; D gene: -; CDR3 protein: CASSIKEGPYEQYF; CDR3 DNA: TGTGCCAGTAGTATTAAAGAGGGGCCCTACGAGCAGTACTTC
clone size: -; J gene: TRBJ2-4; CDR3 length: 18; V gene: TRBV4-1; D gene: -; CDR3 protein: CASSDPVGRTLAKNIQYF; CDR3 DNA: TGCGCCAGCAGCGATCCCGTCGGCAGAACGCTAGCCAAAAACATTCAGTACTTC
clone size: once; J gene: TRBJ1-5; CDR3 length: 16; V gene: TRBV24-1; D gene: -; CDR3 protein: CATSDLGRDSNQPQHF; CDR3 DNA: TGTGCCACCAGTGATTTAGGGCGGGATAGCAATCAGCCCCAGCATTTT
clone size: -; J gene: TRBJ1-5; CDR3 length: 13; V gene: TRBV10-3; D gene: -; CDR3 protein: CASTDYSNQPQHF; CDR3 DNA: TGTGCCAGCACAGATTATAGCAATCAGCCCCAGCATTTT
clone size: -; J gene: TRBJ2-7; CDR3 length: 13; V gene: TRBV2; D gene: TRBD1; CDR3 protein: CASSVMIRDRPYF; CDR3 DNA: TGTGCCAGCAGTGTAATGATCCGGGACAGGCCGTACTTC
clone size: -; J gene: TRBJ1-1; CDR3 length: 17; V gene: TRBV4-1; D gene: TRBD1; CDR3 protein: CASSQMLQGRRGTEAFF; CDR3 DNA: TGCGCCAGCAGCCAAATGCTACAGGGGCGAAGAGGGACTGAAGCTTTCTTT
clone size: -; J gene: TRBJ2-7; CDR3 length: 13; V gene: TRBV6-5; D gene: -; CDR3 protein: CASPGQGSYEQYF; CDR3 DNA: TGTGCCAGCCCCGGCCAGGGGTCCTACGAGCAGTACTTC
clone size: -; J gene: TRBJ2-1; CDR3 length: 18; V gene: TRBV2; D gene: -; CDR3 protein: CASKGGTRGLSSYNEQFF; CDR3 DNA: TGTGCCAGCAAGGGGGGAACCAGGGGACTAAGCTCCTACAATGAGCAGTTCTTC
clone size: -; J gene: TRBJ1-2; CDR3 length: 14; V gene: TRBV7-9; D gene: -; CDR3 protein: CASSLSAANYGYTF; CDR3 DNA: TGTGCCAGCAGCTTATCGGCAGCCAACTATGGCTACACCTTC
clone size: -; J gene: TRBJ2-7; CDR3 length: 14; V gene: TRBV5-1; D gene: TRBD1; CDR3 protein: CASSYSTGAYEQYF; CDR3 DNA: TGCGCCAGCAGCTACTCGACAGGGGCCTACGAGCAGTACTTC
clone size: -; J gene: TRBJ1-2; CDR3 length: 16; V gene: TRBV13; D gene: -; CDR3 protein: CASSSPAGGRAYGYTF; CDR3 DNA: TGTGCCAGCAGCTCCCCCGCCGGGGGGCGGGCCTATGGCTACACCTTC
clone size: -; J gene: TRBJ2-4; CDR3 length: 14; V gene: TRBV6-5; D gene: TRBD1; CDR3 protein: CASSFRTGGDIQYF; CDR3 DNA: TGTGCCAGCAGTTTCCGGACAGGGGGCGACATTCAGTACTTC